The 30 T cell receptor beta chains below were found in one sample sequenced in a study of post-analysis software for immune sequencing data. The antigens for these receptors are not known. Unique molecular identifiers were present in the TCR beta cDNA libraries. Using its own MiXCR run on the PCR reads, TCRdb lists one record per CDR3 protein. The data show approximately 350,000 distinct CDR3 sequences, 30% to 45% seen once. Whole-study results and caveats: Elevated frequency relative to controls characterized four to six TRBV segments in patients, TRBV5-6, TRBV5-1 and TRBV20-1 among them.

The sample taken for sequencing was blood. These receptors were obtained from a girl aged 10-17 years with multiple sclerosis.

The DNA of the CDR3 is TGCAGTGCTAGAGATCGAGACAGGGGTCTGAACACTGAAGCTTTCTTT. Translation gives CSARDRDRGLNTEAFF. The rearrangement links TRBV20-1 to TRBJ1-1, with 8 bases lining up with TRBD1. Germline CDR1 reads DFQATT; CDR2 reads SNEGSKA (reference sequence). Trimming cost V 0 bases and J 0 bases; bases outside gene matches: 6. CDR3 length equals 16 residues.

The rearrangement links TRBV27 to TRBJ1-1; D remains unclear. In germline, CDR1 is MNHEY, CDR2 SMNVEV (reference sequence). CDR3 size: 14 residues. V lost 6 bases to trimming and J lost 4 bases, with 15 bases between them. The CDR3 sequence is CASSPGRLGTEAFF. The DNA of the CDR3 is TGTGCCAGCAGCCCAGGTCGCCTGGGCACTGAAGCTTTCTTT.

This clonotype was seen just once. The DNA of the CDR3 is TGTGCCAGCAGGCAGACAGGCCCCGAGACCCAGTACTTC. Amino acid sequence: CASRQTGPETQYF. V gene TRBV12-3 or TRBV12-4 combines with J gene TRBJ2-5, with D tentatively TRBD1 (6 bases). CDR3 length: 13 residues. With 6 bases removed from V and 5 bases from J, the gap between germline ends came to 13 bases.

The chain carries TRBV5-5 and TRBJ2-1, with TRBD1 as a possible D gene (6 bases). CDR3 length: 15 residues. Germline values: CDR1 SGHKS, CDR2 YYEKEE (reference sequence). V lost 4 bases, J lost 6 bases, and 17 bases lay in between. The CDR3 nucleotides are TGTGCCAGCAGCCCCATCCCAGGGGCCAGCAATGAGCAGTTCTTC. Translating it yields CASSPIPGASNEQFF.

The chain employs TRBV5-6 and TRBJ2-2; the match to TRBD1 covers 10 bases. Germline-derived CDR1 and CDR2 are SGHDT and YYEEEE. After removal of 5 bases from V and 5 bases from J, the junction contained 9 bases not matched to a gene. The CDR3 is 16 residues long. Here the CDR3 reads CASSSIPGQGTGELFF. Here the CDR3 DNA reads TGTGCCAGCAGTTCCATTCCGGGACAGGGGACCGGGGAGCTGTTTTTT. The full variable domain, completed using reference TRBV5-6 and TRBJ2-2, is DAGVTQSPTHLIKTRGQQVTLRCSPKSGHDTVSWYQQALGQGPQFIFQYYEEEERQRGNFPDRFSGHQFPNYSSELNVNALLLGDSALYLCASSSIPGQGTGELFFGEGSRLTVL.

Points on this clonotype: The junction and the germline gene differ at one end; a read error may be behind it. This chain connects TRBV11-2 to TRBJ1-2, with D tentatively TRBD1 (5 bases). The CDR3 sequence is 14 residues long. The V gene's germline CDR1 is SGHAT and CDR2 FQNNGV. For the CDR3, the DNA is TGTGCCAGCAGCCCAACCTGGGACGACTATGGCTGCACCTTC. Encoded protein: CASSPTWDDYGCTF. The complete variable domain, with remaining parts taken from reference TRBV11-2 and TRBJ1-2, reads EAGVAQSPRYKIIEKRQSVAFWCNPISGHATLYWYQQILGQGPKLLIQFQNNGVVDDSQLPKDRFSAERLKGVDSTLKIQPAKLEDSAVYLCASSPTWDDYGCTFGSGTRLTVV.

The chain's CDR3 is CASSLARESGELFF. The CDR3, as DNA: TGCGCCAGCAGCTTGGCCCGGGAATCCGGGGAGCTGTTTTTT. This chain uses TRBV5-1 with TRBJ2-2; tentatively, D is TRBD2 (5 bases). The CDR3 spans 14 residues. CDR1 SGHRS and CDR2 YFSETQ come from the germline V gene. Trimming took 0 bases from V and 6 from J, leaving 9 bases between them.

A word on this clonotype: At one of its ends the junction is not consistent with the germline gene, which may arise from a read error. In nucleotides, the CDR3 is TGTGCCATCAGTGAGAGGCAGGATATGCAGTATTTT. Translating it yields CAISERQDMQYF. This chain joins TRBV10-3 and TRBJ2-3; D is unresolved. CDR1 and CDR2 (germline): ENHRY, SYGVKD. The CDR3 has 12 amino acids.

The V gene is TRBV4-1, the J gene TRBJ2-2; D is perhaps TRBD1 or TRBD2 (5 bases each). The V and J ends lost 0 bases and 6 bases respectively, with 14 bases between them. CDR3 length: 16 residues. Germline CDR1 and CDR2: MGHRA and YSYEKL. The CDR3 DNA is TGCGCCAGCAGCCAAGACGGTGGGGGAAGATCCGGGGAGCTGTTTTTT. Translation gives CASSQDGGGRSGELFF.

This clonotype was observed a few times. The V and J genes are TRBV5-5 and TRBJ2-5, with D perhaps TRBD1 (5 bases). Trimming shortened V by 0 bases and J by 2 bases, and 8 bases separated the two germline ends. CDR1 is SGHKS and CDR2 is YYEKEE in the germline V gene (reference sequence). The CDR3 is 14 residues long. The CDR3 bases are TGTGCCAGCAGCTTGGTTCCAGGGCAAGAGACCCAGTACTTC. This gives the protein CASSLVPGQETQYF.

The chain is built from TRBV12-5 and TRBJ2-3, with 8 bases fitting TRBD2. With 6 bases clipped from V and 5 bases from J, the junction kept 7 bases outside the gene matches. The CDR3 is 14 amino acids. Germline CDR1 and CDR2: LGHNT and FRNRAP. This CDR3 reads CASGRPGLVDTQYF. The DNA for the CDR3 is TGTGCTAGTGGCCGTCCGGGACTAGTAGATACGCAGTATTTT.

This clonotype has a handful of counts. The rearrangement links TRBV7-9 to TRBJ2-1; maybe TRBD2 (5 bases). This CDR3 comprises 15 residues. CDR1 and CDR2 from the germline V gene are SEHNR and FQNEAQ (reference sequence). Trimming stripped 1 base from V and 6 bases from J, with 13 bases between. The CDR3: CASSLGSFEGNEQFF. The CDR3, as DNA: TGTGCCAGCAGCTTAGGCTCATTCGAGGGCAATGAGCAGTTCTTC.

The chain combines TRBV12-3 or TRBV12-4 with TRBJ2-1; 11 bases match TRBD2. The CDR3 runs 15 residues. V was clipped by 5 bases and J by 5 bases; unmatched bases: 5. The CDR3 is CASSPPGLADNEQFF. Written as DNA, the CDR3 is TGTGCCAGCAGTCCACCGGGACTAGCGGACAATGAGCAGTTCTTC.

This clonotype has more than one count but fewer than ten. V and J are TRBV20-1 and TRBJ2-7; 7 bases map to TRBD1. The end of the DNA aligns better with TRBJ2-5, so the J call may be wrong. CDR1 and CDR2 (germline): DFQATT, SNEGSKA (reference sequence). The CDR3 consists of 15 residues. The CDR3 here is CSAAPGGRLFETQYF. The CDR3 coding sequence is TGCAGTGCGGCCCCAGGGGGACGGTTATTCGAGACCCAGTACTTC.

This chain joins TRBV9 and TRBJ1-5, with D tentatively TRBD1 (5 bases). Germline assignment: CDR1 SGDLS and CDR2 YYNGEE. Trimming took off 4 bases at V and 10 bases at J, with 12 bases between the two ends. The CDR3 loop spans 12 amino acids. This CDR3 reads CASSSLQGPQHF. As DNA, the CDR3 is TGTGCCAGCAGCTCGCTCCAGGGTCCCCAGCATTTT.

This chain links TRBV20-1 with TRBJ2-3; the match to TRBD1 covers 8 bases. Trimming took 5 bases from V and 0 from J; bases not matched to a gene: 7. The germline CDR1 and CDR2 sequences are DFQATT and SNEGSKA (reference sequence). The CDR3 has 15 amino acids. The CDR3 sequence is CSAPRTGLSTDTQYF. DNA of the CDR3: TGCAGTGCTCCCCGGACAGGGCTAAGCACAGATACGCAGTATTTT.

The CDR3 protein is CASGLGGLAFQETQYF. The CDR3 DNA reads as TGTGCCAGCGGCCTAGGGGGACTAGCCTTTCAAGAGACCCAGTACTTC. The chain is built from TRBV7-2 and TRBJ2-5, with TRBD2 identical over 9 bases. Germline CDR1 is SGHTA and CDR2 is FQGNSA. This CDR3 is built from 16 residues. With V trimmed by 8 bases and J by 2 bases, 12 bases remained unmatched.

V usage is TRBV3-1 and J usage is TRBJ2-4; D possibly corresponds to TRBD2 (6 bases). The J call may be incorrect, as the DNA end agrees better with TRBJ2-7. Germline V gene lookup returns CDR1 LGHDT and CDR2 YNNKEL (reference sequence). This CDR3 has 15 amino acids. CDR3 in DNA: TGTGCCAGCAGCCTTATCGGCGCGCGGGATTTCGAGCAGTACTTC. Protein: CASSLIGARDFEQYF.

This rearrangement joins TRBV12-3 or TRBV12-4 to TRBJ1-1; no reliable D call. This CDR3 spans 13 amino acids. The ends were cut back, 5 bases at V and 1 base at J, with 8 bases in the middle. The CDR3 DNA sequence: TGTGCCAGCAGTCCCTATGGGAACACTGAAGCTTTCTTT. Amino acid sequence: CASSPYGNTEAFF.

Concerning this clonotype itself: The junction departs from the called germline gene at one end, perhaps through a read error. The rearrangement links TRBV25-1 to TRBJ2-7; the D is unclear. Germline V gives CDR1 MGHDK, CDR2 SYGVNS. This CDR3 spans 12 amino acids. The CDR3 reads CASSEYSYKQYF. DNA of the CDR3: TGTGCCAGCAGTGAATACAGCTACAAGCAGTACTTC.

This clonotype has a handful of counts. The V and J genes are TRBV11-2 and TRBJ2-5; D gene unclear. V gave up 5 bases and J gave up 1 base, with 11 bases separating them. Germline CDR1 is SGHAT and CDR2 is FQNNGV. The CDR3 loop spans 14 amino acids. CDR3 amino acids: CASSPSYSQETQYF. The CDR3 DNA sequence: TGTGCCAGCAGCCCCTCCTACAGCCAAGAGACCCAGTACTTC.

This rearrangement joins TRBV6-2 or TRBV6-3 to TRBJ2-7; 7 nucleotides align to TRBD2. The CDR3 spans 13 residues. The ends lost 6 bases at V and 1 base at J; junction bases unmatched: 3. Per the germline V gene, CDR1 is MNHEY and CDR2 is SVGEGT. The CDR3 protein is CASSYGGSYEQYF. CDR3 DNA: TGTGCCAGCAGCTACGGGGGGTCCTACGAGCAGTACTTC.

This clonotype has more than one count but fewer than ten. The chain carries TRBV7-8 and TRBJ2-7; a possible D gene is TRBD2 (7 bases). Germline CDR1 and CDR2: SGHVS and FQNEAQ. Trimming shortened V by 8 bases and J by 4 bases, and 18 bases separated the two germline ends. The CDR3 length is 14 residues. The DNA of the CDR3 is TGTGCCAGCGGGGGGGGCAGGGAGCATTACGAGCAGTACTTC. This encodes CASGGGREHYEQYF.

A few counts support this clonotype. This sequence joins TRBV29-1 and TRBJ1-2; D may be TRBD1 (6 bases). Trimming removed 0 bases from V and 5 bases from J, with 10 bases in between. CDR3 length: 13 residues. Germline CDR1 is SQVTM and CDR2 is ANQGSEA. For the CDR3, the DNA is TGCAGCGTTGAAGATGGGGGCCGGTATGGCTACACCTTC. It yields the protein CSVEDGGRYGYTF. The variable domain in full, with the rest retrieved from reference TRBV29-1 and TRBJ1-2, is SAVISQKPSRDICQRGTSLTIQCQVDSQVTMMFWYRQQPGQSLTLIATANQGSEATYESGFVIDKFPISRPNLTFSTLTVSNMSPEDSSIYLCSVEDGGRYGYTFGSGTRLTVV.

This chain connects TRBV28 to TRBJ2-5, with 8 nucleotides matching TRBD2. Per germline, CDR1 MDHEN and CDR2 SYDVKM. This CDR3 region has 16 residues. Trimming took 4 bases from V and 3 from J; bases not matched to a gene: 10. The CDR3, as DNA: TGTGCCAGCAGTTCTAAAACGTGGACTAGCAAAGAGACCCAGTACTTC. This encodes CASSSKTWTSKETQYF.

The rearrangement links TRBV10-3 to TRBJ1-2, with 8 bases aligning to TRBD1. CDR1 ENHRY and CDR2 SYGVKD come from the germline V gene. The length of the CDR3 is 14 residues. V was clipped by 0 bases and J by 5 bases; unmatched bases: 2. The CDR3 DNA reads TGTGCCATCAGTGAGTCTCAGGGGGCATATGGCTACACCTTC. Residues: CAISESQGAYGYTF.

J is TRBJ2-1 and V is TRBV7-9; TRBD2 is a possible D gene (6 bases). The germline gives CDR1 SEHNR, CDR2 FQNEAQ (reference sequence). V lost 5 bases to trimming and J lost 4 bases, with 15 bases between them. The CDR3 loop spans 15 amino acids. The CDR3 DNA follows: TGTGCCAGCAGCGCCCGGATAGCGGAGTACAATGAGCAGTTCTTC. It encodes CASSARIAEYNEQFF.

The chain uses TRBV12-5 and TRBJ2-7, with TRBD1 as a possible D gene (5 bases). With 1 base removed from V and 0 bases from J, the gap between germline ends came to 16 bases. The germline V gene encodes CDR1 LGHNT and CDR2 FRNRAP. The CDR3 runs to 17 residues. The CDR3 loop reads CASGLAYDRPLSYEQYF. The DNA of the CDR3 is TGTGCTAGTGGTTTGGCTTACGACAGACCTCTCTCCTACGAGCAGTACTTC. Looking up the rest from reference TRBV12-5 and TRBJ2-7 gives the full variable domain: DARVTQTPRHKVTEMGQEVTMRCQPILGHNTVFWYRQTMMQGLELLAYFRNRAPLDDSGMPKDRFSAEMPDATLATLKIQPSEPRDSAVYFCASGLAYDRPLSYEQYFGPGTRLTVT.

The chain joins TRBV6-5 to TRBJ2-3; D might be TRBD2 (5 bases). The V gene lost 6 bases and the J gene lost 1 base, with 11 bases spanning the gap. CDR1 is MNHEY and CDR2 is SVGAGI in the germline V gene. The CDR3 runs to 14 residues. The CDR3 loop reads CASRTVGGTDTQYF. The CDR3, as DNA: TGTGCCAGCAGAACCGTCGGGGGCACAGATACGCAGTATTTT.

This clonotype was seen more than once but under ten times. DNA for the CDR3: TGTGCCACCAGTGTAGGCGGCAGGGGTTTCAATGAGCAGTTCTTC. Protein product: CATSVGGRGFNEQFF. V and J are TRBV24-1 and TRBJ2-1; possible D gene TRBD1, 6 bases. CDR1 and CDR2 (germline): KGHDR, SFDVKD. Trimming left V 5 bases short and J 6 bases short, with 16 bases between. This CDR3 is built from 15 residues.